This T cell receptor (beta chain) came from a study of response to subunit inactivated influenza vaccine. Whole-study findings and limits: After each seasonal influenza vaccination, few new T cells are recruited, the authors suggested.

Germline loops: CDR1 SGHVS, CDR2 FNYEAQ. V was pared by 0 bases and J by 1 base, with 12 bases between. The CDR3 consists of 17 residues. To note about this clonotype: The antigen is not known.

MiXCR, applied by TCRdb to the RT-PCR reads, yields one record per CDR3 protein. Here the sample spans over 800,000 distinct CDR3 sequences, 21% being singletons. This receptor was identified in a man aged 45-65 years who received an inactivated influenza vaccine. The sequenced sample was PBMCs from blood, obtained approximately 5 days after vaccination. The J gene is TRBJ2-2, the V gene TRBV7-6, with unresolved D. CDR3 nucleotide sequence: TGTGCCAGCAGCTTAGCGCGGACGGGTTTGAACACCGGGGAGCTGTTTTTT. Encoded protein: CASSLARTGLNTGELFF. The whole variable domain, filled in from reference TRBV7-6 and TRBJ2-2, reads GAGVSQSPRYKVTKRGQDVALRCDPISGHVSLYWYRQALGQGPEFLTYFNYEAQQDKSGLPNDRFSAERPEGSISTLTIQRTEQRDSAMYRCASSLARTGLNTGELFFGEGSRLTVL.